This TCR beta chain was sequenced during a study of blood T cell repertoires in COVID-19. In the study overall: The cDNA or gDNA used as material had been derived from T cells, B-cell-depleted T cells, or PBMCs.

Per the study methods: Counts of nucleated cells, estimated from reference gene primer amplification, were obtained. Libraries were prepared by immunoSEQ multiplex PCR; TCRdb keeps only in-frame clonotypes and omits some of them. D and trimming come from the DNA, and the V and J calls and clone size come from that table. The sample lists some 110,000 clones; 85% were seen once. The CDR3 is 12 residues long. CDR1 is MNHEY and CDR2 is SVGAGI in the germline V gene. Trimming removed 6 bases from V and 10 bases from J; junction bases left unmatched: 6. This receptor was identified in a man in his forties with acute or convalescent COVID-19. This sequence joins TRBV6-5 and TRBJ2-1; TRBD1 agrees at 7 bases. The material sequenced was peripheral blood. CDR3 region: CASRLLQGEQFF. The CDR3 DNA sequence: TGTGCCAGCAGACTACTACAGGGGGAGCAGTTCTTC.